The clone carrying this TCR beta chain has a single count. Its specificity is not known. The data belong to a study of cytomegalovirus exposure and HLA in healthy donors. Points from the study as a whole: Specific recognition of CMV antigens was confirmed in vitro for a few chains (all CMV-associated).

This CDR3 region has 14 residues. Trimming left V 0 bases short and J 4 bases short, with 8 bases between. Germline V gene data show CDR1 as SGDLS and CDR2 as YYNGEE. The data were produced by immunoSEQ multiplex PCR, yet TCRdb's version contains in-frame clones alone and is incomplete. The sample includes under 250,000 clones, over 65% of them seen just once. This clonotype was sampled from a woman aged 18-35 years in good health and CMV-seronegative. Sequenced: PBMCs. The chain joins TRBV9 to TRBJ1-5; no clear D. CDR3 sequence (DNA): TGTGCCAGCAGCGTAGAAGGTCAGAATCAGCCCCAGCATTTT. It yields the protein CASSVEGQNQPQHF. The full variable domain, in which reference TRBV9 and TRBJ1-5 provide the parts outside the CDR3, is DSGVTQTPKHLITATGQRVTLRCSPRSGDLSVYWYQQSLDQGLQFLIQYYNGEERAKGNILERFSAQQFPDLHSELNLSSLELGDSALYFCASSVEGQNQPQHFGDGTRLSIL.